The source of this T cell receptor (beta chain) is a study of patients and donors after allogeneic stem cell transplantation. CDR3 length: 16 amino acids. Germline CDR1 reads GTSNPN; CDR2 reads SVGIG (reference sequence). Trimming stripped 1 base from V and 3 bases from J, with 15 bases between. One entry per CDR3 protein, called by TCRdb with MiXCR from the RT-PCR reads. This table has about a million distinct CDR3 sequences, approximately 18% appearing once. Sequencing used blood, either unsorted or a sorted T cell fraction (not recorded which). The clonotype originates from a human donor who was either an allogeneic HSCT recipient or a stem cell or donor lymphocyte infusion donor (not recorded which). It is not recorded whose cells these are; they may come from a transplant donor. This chain uses TRBV30 with TRBJ2-2, with TRBD2 as a possible D gene (5 bases). CDR3 DNA sequence: TGTGCCTGGAGTGGCCCCCCCAGGAGGTACACCGGGGAGCTGTTTTTT. Its protein product is CAWSGPPRRYTGELFF.